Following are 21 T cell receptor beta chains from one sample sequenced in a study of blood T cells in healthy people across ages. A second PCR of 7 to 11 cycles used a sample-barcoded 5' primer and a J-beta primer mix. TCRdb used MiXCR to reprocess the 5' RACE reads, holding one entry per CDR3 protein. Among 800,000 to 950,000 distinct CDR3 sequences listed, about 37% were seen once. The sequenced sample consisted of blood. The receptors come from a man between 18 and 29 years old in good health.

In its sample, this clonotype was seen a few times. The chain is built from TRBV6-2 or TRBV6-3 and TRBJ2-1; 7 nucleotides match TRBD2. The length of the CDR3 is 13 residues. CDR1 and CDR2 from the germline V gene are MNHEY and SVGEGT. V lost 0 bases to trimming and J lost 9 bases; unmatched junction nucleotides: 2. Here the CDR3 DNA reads TGTGCCAGCAGTTACTCGGGCGGGGGTGAGCAGTTCTTC. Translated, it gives CASSYSGGGEQFF.

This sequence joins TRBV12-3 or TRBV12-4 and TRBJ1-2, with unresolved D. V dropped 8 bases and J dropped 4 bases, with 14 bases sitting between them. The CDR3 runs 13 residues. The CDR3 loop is CASAADNPYGYTF. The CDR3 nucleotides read TGTGCCAGCGCCGCCGACAATCCCTATGGCTACACCTTC.

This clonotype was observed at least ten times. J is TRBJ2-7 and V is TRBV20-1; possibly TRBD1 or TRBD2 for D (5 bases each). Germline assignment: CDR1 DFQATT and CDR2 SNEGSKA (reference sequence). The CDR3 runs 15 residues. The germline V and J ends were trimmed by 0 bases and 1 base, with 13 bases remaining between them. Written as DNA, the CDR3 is TGCAGTGCTAGAGATCCGAGGGGCGAGTCCTACGAGCAGTACTTC. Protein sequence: CSARDPRGESYEQYF.

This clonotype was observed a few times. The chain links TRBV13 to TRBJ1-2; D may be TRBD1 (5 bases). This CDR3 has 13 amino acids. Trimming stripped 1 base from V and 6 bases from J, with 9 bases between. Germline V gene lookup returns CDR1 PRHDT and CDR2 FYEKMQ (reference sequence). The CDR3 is CASSLARAHGYTF. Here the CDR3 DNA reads TGTGCCAGCAGCTTAGCCAGGGCGCATGGCTACACCTTC. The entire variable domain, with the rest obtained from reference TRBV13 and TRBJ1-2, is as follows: AAGVIQSPRHLIKEKRETATLKCYPIPRHDTVYWYQQGPGQDPQFLISFYEKMQSDKGSIPDRFSAQQFSDYHSELNMSSLELGDSALYFCASSLARAHGYTFGSGTRLTVV.

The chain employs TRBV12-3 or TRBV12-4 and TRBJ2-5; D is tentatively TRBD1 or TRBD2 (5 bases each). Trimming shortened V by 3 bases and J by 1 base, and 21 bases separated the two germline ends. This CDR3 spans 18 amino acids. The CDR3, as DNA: TGTGCCAGCAGTTTGGCCCAGGGAGCTGCACGATTCCAAGAGACCCAGTACTTC. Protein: CASSLAQGAARFQETQYF.

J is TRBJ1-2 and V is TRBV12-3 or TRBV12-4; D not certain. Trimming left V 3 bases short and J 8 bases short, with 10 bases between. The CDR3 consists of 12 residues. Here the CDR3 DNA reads TGTGCCAGCAGTTTGGGCCAGAGGGGCTACACCTTC. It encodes CASSLGQRGYTF.

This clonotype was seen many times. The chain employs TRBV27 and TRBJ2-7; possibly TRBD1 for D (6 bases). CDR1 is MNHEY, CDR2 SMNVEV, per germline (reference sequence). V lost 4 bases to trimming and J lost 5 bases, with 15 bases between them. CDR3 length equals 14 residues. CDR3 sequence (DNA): TGTGCCAGCAGTTGGGGGACACCTCCTAACGAGCAGTACTTC. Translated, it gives CASSWGTPPNEQYF.

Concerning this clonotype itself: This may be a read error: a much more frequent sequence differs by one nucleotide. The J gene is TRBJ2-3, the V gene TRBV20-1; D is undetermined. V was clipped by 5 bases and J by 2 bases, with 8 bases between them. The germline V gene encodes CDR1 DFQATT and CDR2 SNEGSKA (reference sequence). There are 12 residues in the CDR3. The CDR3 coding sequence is TGCAGTGCTGTAGACGACACAGATACGCAGTATTTT. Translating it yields CSAVDDTDTQYF.

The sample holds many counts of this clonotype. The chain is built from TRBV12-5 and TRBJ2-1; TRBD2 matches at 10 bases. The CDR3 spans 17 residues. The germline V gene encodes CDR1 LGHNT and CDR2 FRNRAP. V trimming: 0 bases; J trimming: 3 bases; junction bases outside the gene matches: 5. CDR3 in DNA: TGTGCTAGTGGTTTGGTTTCAGCGGGGGGGTTCTACAATGAGCAGTTCTTC. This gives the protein CASGLVSAGGFYNEQFF.

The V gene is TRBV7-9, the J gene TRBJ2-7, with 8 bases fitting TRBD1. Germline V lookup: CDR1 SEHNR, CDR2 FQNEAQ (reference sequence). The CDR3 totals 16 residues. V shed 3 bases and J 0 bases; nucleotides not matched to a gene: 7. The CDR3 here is CASSFGQGISSYEQYF. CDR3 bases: TGTGCCAGCAGCTTTGGACAGGGAATAAGCTCCTACGAGCAGTACTTC.

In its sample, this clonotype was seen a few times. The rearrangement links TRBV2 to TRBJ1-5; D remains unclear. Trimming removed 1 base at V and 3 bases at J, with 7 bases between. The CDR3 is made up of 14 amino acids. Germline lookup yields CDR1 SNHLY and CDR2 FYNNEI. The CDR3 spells CASSEEGINQPQHF. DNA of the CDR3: TGTGCCAGCAGTGAAGAGGGTATCAATCAGCCCCAGCATTTT.

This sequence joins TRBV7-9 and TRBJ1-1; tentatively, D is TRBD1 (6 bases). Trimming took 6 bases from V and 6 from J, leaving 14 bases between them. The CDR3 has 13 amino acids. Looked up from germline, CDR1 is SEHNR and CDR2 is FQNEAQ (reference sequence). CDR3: CASRHREKPEAFF. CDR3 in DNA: TGTGCCAGCAGGCACAGGGAAAAACCTGAAGCTTTCTTT.

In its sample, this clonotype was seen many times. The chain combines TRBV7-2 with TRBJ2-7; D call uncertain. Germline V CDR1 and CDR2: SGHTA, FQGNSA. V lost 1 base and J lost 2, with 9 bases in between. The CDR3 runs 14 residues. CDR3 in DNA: TGTGCCAGCAGCTTAGATAGGTGGGCCTACGAGCAGTACTTC. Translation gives CASSLDRWAYEQYF.

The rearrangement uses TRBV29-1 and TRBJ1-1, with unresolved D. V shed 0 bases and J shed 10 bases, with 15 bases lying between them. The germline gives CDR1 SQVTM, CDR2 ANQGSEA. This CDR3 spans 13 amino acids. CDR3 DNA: TGCAGCGTTGAAGATTTAAGGAGCTGGCGAGCTTTCTTT. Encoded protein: CSVEDLRSWRAFF.

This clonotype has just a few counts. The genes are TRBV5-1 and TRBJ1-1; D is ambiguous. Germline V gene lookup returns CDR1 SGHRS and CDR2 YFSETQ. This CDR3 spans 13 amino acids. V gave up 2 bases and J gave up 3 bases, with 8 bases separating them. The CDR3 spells CASSFDSDTEAFF. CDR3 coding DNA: TGCGCCAGCAGCTTTGACTCGGACACTGAAGCTTTCTTT.

CDR3 in DNA: TGCGCCAGCAGCGTTGGACAGGGGGCGGGGATGAACACTGAAGCTTTCTTT. Encoded protein: CASSVGQGAGMNTEAFF. The V gene is TRBV5-1, the J gene TRBJ1-1; 11 positions agree with TRBD1. Germline-derived CDR1 and CDR2 are SGHRS and YFSETQ. This CDR3 comprises 17 residues. Trimming took 4 bases from V and 0 from J; bases not matched to a gene: 8.

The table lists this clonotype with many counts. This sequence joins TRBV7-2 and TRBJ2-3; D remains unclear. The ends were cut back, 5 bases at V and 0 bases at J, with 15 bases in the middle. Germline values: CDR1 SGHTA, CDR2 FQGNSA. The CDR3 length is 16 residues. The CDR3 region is CASSASPISSTDTQYF. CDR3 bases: TGTGCCAGCAGCGCAAGTCCGATCTCTAGCACAGATACGCAGTATTTT.

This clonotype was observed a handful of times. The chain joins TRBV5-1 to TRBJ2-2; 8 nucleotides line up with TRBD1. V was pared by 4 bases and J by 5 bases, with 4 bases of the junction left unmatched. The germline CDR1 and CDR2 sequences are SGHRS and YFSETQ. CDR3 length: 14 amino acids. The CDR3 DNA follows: TGCGCCAGCAGCCGGACAGGGTTTACCGGGGAGCTGTTTTTT. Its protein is CASSRTGFTGELFF.

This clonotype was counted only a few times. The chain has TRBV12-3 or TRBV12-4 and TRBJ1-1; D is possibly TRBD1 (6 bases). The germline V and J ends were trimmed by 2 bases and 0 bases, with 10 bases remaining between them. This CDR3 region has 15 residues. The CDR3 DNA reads TGTGCCAGCAGTTTATATGGGGACATGAACACTGAAGCTTTCTTT. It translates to CASSLYGDMNTEAFF.

CDR3 protein: CASSQGYDGANVLTF. In nucleotides, the CDR3 is TGCGCCAGCAGCCAAGGGTACGACGGGGCCAACGTCCTGACTTTC. V is TRBV4-3 and J is TRBJ2-6; D is unclear. Trimming shortened V by 1 base and J by 4 bases, and 8 bases separated the two germline ends. This CDR3 has 15 amino acids. Germline values: CDR1 LGHNA, CDR2 YSLEER.

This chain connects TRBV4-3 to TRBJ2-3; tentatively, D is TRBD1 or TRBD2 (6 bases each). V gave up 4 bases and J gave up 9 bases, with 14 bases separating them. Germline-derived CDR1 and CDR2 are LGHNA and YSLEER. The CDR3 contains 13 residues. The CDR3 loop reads CASSPRGRKTQYF. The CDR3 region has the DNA TGCGCCAGCAGCCCACGGGGGCGGAAGACGCAGTATTTT.